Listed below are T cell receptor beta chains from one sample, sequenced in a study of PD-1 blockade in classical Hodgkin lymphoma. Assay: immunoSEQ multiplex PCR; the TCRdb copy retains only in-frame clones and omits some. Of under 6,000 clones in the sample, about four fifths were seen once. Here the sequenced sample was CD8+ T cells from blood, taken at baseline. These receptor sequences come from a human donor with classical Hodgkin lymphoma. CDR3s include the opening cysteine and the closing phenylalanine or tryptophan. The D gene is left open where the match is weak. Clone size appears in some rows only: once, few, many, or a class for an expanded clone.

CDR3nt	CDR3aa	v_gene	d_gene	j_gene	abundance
TGTGCCAGCAGTGGCCGGACGCGAAATGAGCAGTTCTTC	CASSGRTRNEQFF	TRBV6-4	NA	TRBJ2-1	NA
TGTGCCAGCAGCGTAGATCTTGGAGGAGGGGGGGCCTATGGCTACACCTTC	CASSVDLGGGGAYGYTF	TRBV9	NA	TRBJ1-2	NA
TGTGCCAGCAGCTCTATGATCGATGAGCAGTTCTTC	CASSSMIDEQFF	TRBV7-8	NA	TRBJ2-1	NA
TGTGCCAGCAGTAAGACAGCCACCGGGGAGCTGTTTTTT	CASSKTATGELFF	TRBV28	NA	TRBJ2-2	NA
TGCAGCGTTTATTTCGGGGGGGTATTGAACACTGAAGCTTTCTTT	CSVYFGGVLNTEAFF	TRBV29-1	NA	TRBJ1-1	NA
TGTGCCAGTAGTATCACAGACAGGCCGGCCCAGCCCCAGCATTTT	CASSITDRPAQPQHF	TRBV19	NA	TRBJ1-5	NA
TGTGCCAGCAGCTTAGGGCTAGAGGGAACAGATACGCAGTATTTT	CASSLGLEGTDTQYF	TRBV11-3	NA	TRBJ2-3	NA
TGTGCCAGCAGTCGCCGGGACAGGGCCTACGAGCAGTACTTC	CASSRRDRAYEQYF	TRBV27	TRBD1	TRBJ2-7	NA
TGTGCCAGCACCACTAAGGGTTCACCCCTCCACTTT	CASTTKGSPLHF	TRBV27	NA	TRBJ1-6	few
TGTGCCAGCACGATAGGGGATGCGGGCTACACCTTC	CASTIGDAGYTF	TRBV2	NA	TRBJ1-2	few
TGTGCCATCACTGCCGGGGGAAACACCATATATTTT	CAITAGGNTIYF	TRBV10-3	NA	TRBJ1-3	few
TGTGCCAGCAGTTTAAGGGGAGGAGGCTCTGGAAACACCATATATTTT	CASSLRGGGSGNTIYF	TRBV27	NA	TRBJ1-3	NA
TGTGCCAGCAGCCCCCCCGGGAGTGAAAAACTGTTTTTT	CASSPPGSEKLFF	TRBV16	NA	TRBJ1-4	once
TGTGCCAGCAGCCTAGGCGGACAGGGGGATGGCTACACCTTC	CASSLGGQGDGYTF	TRBV7-9	TRBD1	TRBJ1-2	NA
TGTGCCTGGAGCGGAGGACCCGGGCAGTACGAGCAGTACTTC	CAWSGGPGQYEQYF	TRBV30	NA	TRBJ2-7	NA
TGCGCCAGCAGCCAAGAGGGCCCCCCGGGGTACAATGAGCAGTTCTTC	CASSQEGPPGYNEQFF	TRBV4-3	NA	TRBJ2-1	NA
TGTGCCAGCAGTTTCGAGGCAGGTACCTACGAGCAGTACTTC	CASSFEAGTYEQYF	TRBV28	NA	TRBJ2-7	once
TGTGCCAGCGTTGGAGGGACACTCGACTCTGGGGCCAACGTCCTGACTTTC	CASVGGTLDSGANVLTF	TRBV7-9	NA	TRBJ2-6	NA
TGTGCCAGCTCACCACCCGGACAGTGGAACTATGGCTACACCTTC	CASSPPGQWNYGYTF	TRBV18	NA	TRBJ1-2	NA
TGTGCCAGTAACATTCCCTTAGGGGCTGGGGATCAGCCCCAGCATTTT	CASNIPLGAGDQPQHF	TRBV19	NA	TRBJ1-5	NA
TGCGCCAGCAGCCAAGAAGGGATTACTCACAATGAGCAGTTCTTC	CASSQEGITHNEQFF	TRBV4-1	NA	TRBJ2-1	NA
TGTGCCAGCAGCTCGCGCCGGGACAGGGCCCAAGAGACCCAGTACTTC	CASSSRRDRAQETQYF	TRBV11-2	TRBD1	TRBJ2-5	NA
TGTGCCAGCAGCTTGCCGCAGGGAGCCAACTATGGCTACACCTTC	CASSLPQGANYGYTF	TRBV5-5	NA	TRBJ1-2	NA
TGTGCCAGGGATTTAAATGGGGAATCACCCCTCCACTTT	CARDLNGESPLHF	TRBV6-6	NA	TRBJ1-6	few
TGTGCCAGCAGCTCCGGGACCTTCTCCTACGAGCAGTACTTC	CASSSGTFSYEQYF	TRBV11-2	NA	TRBJ2-7	NA
TGTGCCAGCAGTTATCTTGGGACAGGGAATCAGCCCCAGCATTTT	CASSYLGTGNQPQHF	TRBV28	TRBD1	TRBJ1-5	NA
TGTGCCAGCTCCCTAGCGGGGGGGCCAGATACGCAGTATTTT	CASSLAGGPDTQYF	TRBV19	TRBD2	TRBJ2-3	NA
TGTGCCAGCAGCTTAGGAGGGTTCTCTGGAAACACCATATATTTT	CASSLGGFSGNTIYF	TRBV11-2	NA	TRBJ1-3	NA
TGTGCCAGCAGCTTAGGGTCCCAAGGGCCCCAGCATTTT	CASSLGSQGPQHF	TRBV13	NA	TRBJ1-5	once
TGCAGCGTCCAAGGAAAGACAGGGAGCTCCTACGAGCAGTACTTC	CSVQGKTGSSYEQYF	TRBV29-1	TRBD1	TRBJ2-7	NA
TGTGCCAGCAGCCTAACCGGGACGGTCTCCTACGAGCAGTACTTC	CASSLTGTVSYEQYF	TRBV7-3	NA	TRBJ2-7	NA
TGTGCCAGCAGCTTGGTATTTCGGAATGAGCAGTTCTTC	CASSLVFRNEQFF	TRBV5-6	NA	TRBJ2-1	NA
TGTGCCAGCATCCCTATCGTGGGGTACACTGAAGCTTTCTTT	CASIPIVGYTEAFF	TRBV7-9	NA	TRBJ1-1	NA
TGTGCCAGCAGCTTAGATCCCGTCGGCTATGGCTACACCTTC	CASSLDPVGYGYTF	TRBV11-2	NA	TRBJ1-2	NA
TGTGCCAGTAGGAGGACAGACTCGATCCAAGAGACCCAGTACTTC	CASRRTDSIQETQYF	TRBV19	NA	TRBJ2-5	NA
TGTGCCAGCAGCTTAGTCCAGTCCACGGGCATTCAGTACTTC	CASSLVQSTGIQYF	TRBV11-1	NA	TRBJ2-4	NA
TGCACCAGCAGCCAAGATCGGCGAACAGGGGGGAACGGGGCCAACGTCCTGACTTTC	CTSSQDRRTGGNGANVLTF	TRBV1	NA	TRBJ2-6	NA
TGTGCCAGCAGCTTCTTCAGGGACACTGAAGCTTTCTTT	CASSFFRDTEAFF	TRBV5-4	NA	TRBJ1-1	NA
TGCGCCAGCAGGTCTCCCGAAGACTATGGCTACACCTTC	CASRSPEDYGYTF	TRBV5-1	NA	TRBJ1-2	NA
TGCGCCAGCAGCCAAGTAGAGGGACTGGATGAAAAACTGTTTTTT	CASSQVEGLDEKLFF	TRBV4-3	NA	TRBJ1-4	NA
TGTGCCAGCAGCCAAGAACCGGGACACCTATTTGCTTCACCCCTCCACTTT	CASSQEPGHLFASPLHF	TRBV14	NA	TRBJ1-6	NA
TGTGCCAGTAGTATTGGGAAGGGAGGTGAAGCTTTCTTT	CASSIGKGGEAFF	TRBV19	NA	TRBJ1-1	large
TGTGCCAGCAGCCAGGACAGGAAGCGCGAGCAGTACTTC	CASSQDRKREQYF	TRBV5-5	TRBD1	TRBJ2-7	NA
TGTGCCAGCAGCCCGACGGGACGGGACAATCAGCCCCAGCATTTT	CASSPTGRDNQPQHF	TRBV11-2	NA	TRBJ1-5	NA
TGTGCCAGCAGGCAGGGACAGGGTTATAATTCACCCCTCCACTTT	CASRQGQGYNSPLHF	TRBV2	TRBD1	TRBJ1-6	NA
TGTGCCAGCAGCGGCAGACAGGGTTCAGATACGCAGTATTTT	CASSGRQGSDTQYF	TRBV7-2	TRBD1	TRBJ2-3	once
TGTGCCAGCAGGGGGGCGGGCTCCTACAATGAGCAGTTCTTC	CASRGAGSYNEQFF	TRBV11-2	NA	TRBJ2-1	NA
TGCAGCGTTTTGGGGCAGGGAAGTGAAAAACTGTTTTTT	CSVLGQGSEKLFF	TRBV29-1	NA	TRBJ1-4	NA
TGTGCCAGCAGCTTAGGCAAATACGAGCAGTACTTC	CASSLGKYEQYF	TRBV7-9	NA	TRBJ2-7	NA
TGTGCCAGCAGTGAAACGACAGGGGTACCCCACGAGCAGTACTTC	CASSETTGVPHEQYF	TRBV2	TRBD1	TRBJ2-7	NA
TGCGCCAGCAGCTTGGTAGGCAAACAGAACACTGAAGCTTTCTTT	CASSLVGKQNTEAFF	TRBV5-1	NA	TRBJ1-1	NA
TGTGCCAGCAGTTTTGCAGCCTACAATGAGCAGTTCTTC	CASSFAAYNEQFF	TRBV28	NA	TRBJ2-1	NA
TGTGCCAGCAGCAGGACTTTTTGGACGCTTGATGAGGAACCCCTCCACTTT	CASSRTFWTLDEEPLHF	TRBV5-6	NA	TRBJ1-6	NA
TGTGCCACCAGCAGAGATCCGGGGGTCTCTGGAAACACCATATATTTT	CATSRDPGVSGNTIYF	TRBV15	NA	TRBJ1-3	NA